The next 31 T cell receptor beta chains were all read from a single sample in a study of regulatory T cells in long-lasting Graves disease. Time point of the sample: persistent/refractory GD, antithyroid drugs over 5 years with positive TRAb. After RNA was extracted from PBMCs, the TCR library was made from it. Combining iRepertoire HTBI primers with Arm-PCR of CDR3 regions, the authors built TCR beta libraries. Each CDR3 protein is one row after TCRdb ran MiXCR on the multiplex PCR reads. This sample has 300,000 or so distinct CDR3 sequences, with about 20% found just once. The starting material was peripheral blood mononuclear cells (PBMCs), obtained when the disease was refractory, from a patient treated with antithyroid drugs. The receptors come from a female donor with Graves disease.

This clonotype was observed a handful of times. The chain couples TRBV4-2 to TRBJ2-5, with D tentatively TRBD1 (6 bases). From germline, CDR1 is LGHNA and CDR2 YNFKEQ. The germline V and J ends were trimmed by 5 bases and 4 bases, with 14 bases remaining between them. CDR3 size: 14 residues. The CDR3 DNA is TGTGCCAGCAGCGGCAGGGGCAGGGGAGAGACCCAGTACTTC. Protein: CASSGRGRGETQYF.

The rearrangement links TRBV20-1 to TRBJ1-5, with D maybe TRBD1 (6 bases). The germline V gene has CDR1 DFQATT and CDR2 SNEGSKA (reference sequence). This CDR3 region has 15 residues. Trimming pared 6 bases from V and 0 bases from J, leaving 15 bases between. The CDR3 loop is CSAISTGISNQPQHF. CDR3 DNA: TGCAGTGCCATCTCCACAGGGATTAGCAATCAGCCCCAGCATTTT.

This clonotype was recorded a few times. The V call is TRBV6-1, the J call TRBJ1-1; no firm D call. Germline V gives CDR1 MNHNS, CDR2 SASEGT. This CDR3 contains 13 residues. V lost 1 base, J lost 4 bases, and 7 bases lay in between. CDR3 sequence (DNA): TGTGCCAGCAGTGAAGGTCCCGTCACTGAAGCTTTCTTT. Translating gives CASSEGPVTEAFF.

This clonotype has a count of ten or more. V usage is TRBV12-3 or TRBV12-4 and J usage is TRBJ1-1; 7 bases are a match to TRBD1. Trimming removed 5 bases from V and 2 bases from J; junction bases left unmatched: 11. This CDR3 is 16 amino acids long. This chain's CDR3 is CASSEVSRGRNTEAFF. CDR3 sequence (DNA): TGTGCCAGCAGTGAAGTGTCGAGGGGGCGAAACACTGAAGCTTTCTTT.

This clonotype was picked up one time. J is TRBJ2-2 and V is TRBV5-1; D not certain. The CDR3 is made up of 15 amino acids. V was cut by 4 bases and J by 0 bases, with 10 bases left in between. Germline V lookup: CDR1 SGHRS, CDR2 YFSETQ. CDR3 coding DNA: TGCGCCAGCAGCCCCTCCGGGTCGAACACCGGGGAGCTGTTTTTT. This sequence encodes CASSPSGSNTGELFF.

This rearrangement joins TRBV7-9 to TRBJ1-2, with 8 nucleotides matching TRBD1. CDR3 length: 14 residues. In germline, CDR1 is SEHNR, CDR2 FQNEAQ (reference sequence). Trimming removed 5 bases from V and 7 bases from J; junction bases left unmatched: 9. For the CDR3, the DNA is TGTGCCAGCAGCCTATCGACAGGGGCGGGTGGCTACACCTTC. It codes for CASSLSTGAGGYTF.

This clonotype was counted many times. The rearrangement joins TRBV28 to TRBJ1-5; D uncertain. The V gene's germline CDR1 is MDHEN and CDR2 SYDVKM. V was trimmed by 6 bases and J by 6 bases, leaving 12 bases between them. The CDR3 totals 13 residues. CDR3 region: CASRTTISQPQHF. The CDR3 DNA sequence: TGTGCCAGCAGGACCACCATTAGTCAGCCCCAGCATTTT.

This clonotype has only a few counts. The chain links TRBV27 to TRBJ1-5; 7 bases fit TRBD1. CDR1 is MNHEY and CDR2 is SMNVEV in the germline V gene (reference sequence). The J segment lost 5 bases and the V segment lost 3 bases, leaving 16 bases of the junction unmatched. The CDR3 contains 18 residues. CDR3 region: CASSFAPGGGRRDQPQHF. CDR3 nucleotides: TGTGCCAGCAGTTTTGCCCCCGGAGGGGGCCGGCGGGATCAGCCCCAGCATTTT.

V gene TRBV12-3 or TRBV12-4 combines with J gene TRBJ2-1; possible D gene TRBD2, 5 bases. This CDR3 has 17 residues. The germline V and J ends were trimmed by 2 bases and 4 bases, with 18 bases remaining between them. CDR3 region: CASSLSRAGPYYNEQFF. As DNA, the CDR3 is TGTGCCAGCAGTTTATCAAGGGCGGGCCCTTATTACAATGAGCAGTTCTTC.

The rearrangement links TRBV5-1 to TRBJ2-7, with TRBD1 identical over 9 bases. This CDR3 comprises 16 residues. Germline V gene sequence: CDR1 SGHRS, CDR2 YFSETQ. After removal of 0 bases from V and 2 bases from J, the junction contained 6 bases not matched to a gene. CDR3 coding DNA: TGCGCCAGCAGCTTGGCGACAGGGGGAGCTCCCTACGAGCAGTACTTC. It yields the protein CASSLATGGAPYEQYF.

V usage is TRBV24-1 and J usage is TRBJ2-3, with 8 bases lining up with TRBD2. The CDR3 is made up of 16 amino acids. Looked up from germline, CDR1 is KGHDR and CDR2 is SFDVKD. V trimming: 2 bases; J trimming: 4 bases; junction bases outside the gene matches: 7. CDR3 coding DNA: TGTGCCACCAGTGATTCTGACGGGAGGGCCCCAGATACGCAGTATTTT. Translating gives CATSDSDGRAPDTQYF.

This clonotype was seen many times. CDR3: CATSDLVSNTGELFF. The CDR3, as DNA: TGTGCCACCAGTGATTTGGTCTCGAACACCGGGGAGCTGTTTTTT. The genes are TRBV24-1 and TRBJ2-2; D is ambiguous. The CDR3 sequence is 15 residues long. The V gene lost 0 bases and the J gene lost 0 bases, with 4 bases spanning the gap. Germline-derived CDR1 and CDR2 are KGHDR and SFDVKD.

Many counts were recorded for this clonotype. The J gene is TRBJ1-2, the V gene TRBV6-2 or TRBV6-3; tentative D call: TRBD1 (6 bases). CDR3 length: 12 residues. V lost 7 bases and J lost 8, with 14 bases in between. Germline lookup yields CDR1 MNHEY and CDR2 SVGEGT. In DNA form, the CDR3 reads TGTGCCAGCACGAGGGCAGGGGAAGGCTACACCTTC. It translates to CASTRAGEGYTF.

The rearrangement uses TRBV9 and TRBJ2-2, with TRBD2 matching 13 bases. Unmatched junction bases numbered 7, after V lost 2 bases and J lost 6 bases. CDR1 is SGDLS and CDR2 is YYNGEE in the germline V gene. The CDR3 spans 17 residues. The chain's CDR3 is CASSVAPGLAGSGELFF. The CDR3, as DNA: TGTGCCAGCAGCGTCGCACCGGGACTAGCGGGATCCGGGGAGCTGTTTTTT.

The chain links TRBV19 to TRBJ2-2; D is perhaps TRBD2 (5 bases). Germline V gives CDR1 LNHDA, CDR2 SQIVND (reference sequence). This CDR3 contains 14 residues. V shed 8 bases and J shed 0 bases, with 10 bases lying between them. The CDR3 DNA is TGTGCCAGTTTGGGGAGATCGAACACCGGGGAGCTGTTTTTT. Translated, it gives CASLGRSNTGELFF.

The gene calls are TRBV20-1 and TRBJ2-5, with D uncertain. Germline lookup yields CDR1 DFQATT and CDR2 SNEGSKA (reference sequence). The CDR3 extends over 15 amino acids. V lost 0 bases and J lost 5, with 16 bases in between. CDR3 protein: CSARDQLGSWETQYF. The CDR3 coding sequence is TGCAGTGCTAGAGATCAGTTGGGATCTTGGGAGACCCAGTACTTC.

This clonotype appeared a few times. The rearrangement joins TRBV18 to TRBJ2-7; D is unresolved. Germline CDR1 is KGHSH and CDR2 is LQKENI. This CDR3 region has 15 residues. Between the trimmed V and J ends, which lost 1 base and 3 bases, there was a span of 13 bases. The CDR3 sequence: CASSPRGNTHYEQYF. The CDR3 DNA is TGTGCCAGCTCACCACGGGGTAACACCCACTACGAGCAGTACTTC.

This clonotype was detected a few times. J is TRBJ1-5 and V is TRBV2; 7 positions agree with TRBD1. The length of the CDR3 is 19 residues. Germline CDR1 is SNHLY and CDR2 is FYNNEI. V gave up 2 bases and J gave up 0 bases; unmatched junction bases: 13. CDR3 protein: CASSERGGQVPNSNQPQHF. The CDR3 nucleotides read TGTGCCAGCAGTGAAAGAGGTGGACAGGTCCCTAATAGCAATCAGCCCCAGCATTTT.

The CDR3 nucleotides read TGTGCCAGCATCCTAATAGACTGGGGGGGTCCAAAAATGAACACTGAAGCTTTCTTT. Amino acids: CASILIDWGGPKMNTEAFF. V and J are TRBV28 and TRBJ1-1, with D possibly matching TRBD1 (5 bases). The germline V gene has CDR1 MDHEN and CDR2 SYDVKM. V was cut by 7 bases and J by 0 bases, with 27 bases left in between. The CDR3 is 19 residues long.

This clonotype was seen ten or more times. The chain uses TRBV28 and TRBJ2-5; D possibly corresponds to TRBD2 (5 bases). The CDR3 length is 14 residues. The V end was cut by 3 bases, the J end by 2 bases, with 10 bases between. CDR1 and CDR2 (germline): MDHEN, SYDVKM. The CDR3 region is CASSFYGEQETQYF. The CDR3 region has the DNA TGTGCCAGCAGTTTTTACGGGGAACAAGAGACCCAGTACTTC. The full variable domain, completed using reference TRBV28 and TRBJ2-5, is DVKVTQSSRYLVKRTGEKVFLECVQDMDHENMFWYRQDPGLGLRLIYFSYDVKMKEKGDIPEGYSVSREKKERFSLILESASTNQTSMYLCASSFYGEQETQYFGPGTRLLVL.

This clonotype was counted at least ten times. V and J are TRBV11-1 and TRBJ1-6; D may be TRBD1 (6 bases). The germline V and J ends were trimmed by 2 bases and 10 bases, with 21 bases remaining between them. CDR1 SGHAT and CDR2 FQDESV come from the germline V gene (reference sequence). The CDR3 covers 17 residues. The CDR3 DNA reads TGTGCCAGCAGCTTAAGGATTCGGCGAAGGGGACAATCACCCCTCCACTTT. This codes for CASSLRIRRRGQSPLHF.

The rearrangement uses TRBV11-2 and TRBJ2-1; a weak D match, TRBD1 (6 bases). CDR1 is SGHAT and CDR2 is FQNNGV in the germline V gene. Trimming cost V 4 bases and J 6 bases, with 19 bases left between them. CDR3 size: 16 residues. CDR3 loop: CASSSYQGKVGNEQFF. As DNA, the CDR3 is TGTGCCAGCAGCTCCTATCAGGGGAAAGTAGGCAATGAGCAGTTCTTC.

This clonotype came up many times. The CDR3 sequence: CASSLEGHGANVLTF. CDR3 in DNA: TGTGCCAGCAGCTTAGAGGGGCATGGGGCCAACGTCCTGACTTTC. The J gene is TRBJ2-6, the V gene TRBV7-2; TRBD1 is a possible D gene (5 bases). Trimming took 1 base from V and 3 from J, leaving 7 bases between them. CDR3 size: 15 residues. Germline CDR1 reads SGHTA; CDR2 reads FQGNSA.

For this clonotype: This may be a read error: a much more frequent sequence differs by one nucleotide. The chain employs TRBV28 and TRBJ1-4; the D gene is possibly TRBD1 (6 bases). This CDR3 contains 14 residues. Germline-derived CDR1 and CDR2 are MDHEN and SYDVKM. The V gene lost 3 bases and the J gene lost 8 bases, with 13 bases spanning the gap. The CDR3 nucleotides are TGTGCCAGCAGTTTGATAGGGGGTGGAGAAAAACTGTTTTTT. Amino acids: CASSLIGGGEKLFF.

This clonotype was detected many times. The rearrangement links TRBV13 to TRBJ2-2, with a tentative D call TRBD1 (5 bases). Germline values: CDR1 PRHDT, CDR2 FYEKMQ (reference sequence). Trimming left V 5 bases short and J 7 bases short, with 11 bases between. This CDR3 spans 13 amino acids. CDR3 residues: CASSGGQGGELFF. The CDR3 DNA sequence: TGTGCCAGCAGCGGCGGTCAGGGCGGGGAGCTGTTTTTT.

This chain joins TRBV19 and TRBJ1-4, with 8 bases aligning to TRBD1. CDR3 length: 17 residues. With V trimmed by 4 bases and J by 4 bases, 11 bases remained unmatched. Germline CDR1 is LNHDA and CDR2 is SQIVND (reference sequence). CDR3 DNA sequence: TGTGCCAGTAGTAGCGTCCGTGGGACAGGAGGTAATGAAAAACTGTTTTTT. Its translation: CASSSVRGTGGNEKLFF.

The chain has TRBV7-6 and TRBJ1-2; 9 bases are a match to TRBD1. The junction had 10 bases not matched to a gene; V was cut back by 5 bases and J by 6 bases. The germline V gene has CDR1 SGHVS and CDR2 FNYEAQ. This CDR3 is 15 amino acids long. The CDR3 loop reads CASSPAERDRDGYTF. In DNA form, the CDR3 reads TGTGCCAGCAGCCCCGCGGAACGGGACAGGGATGGCTACACCTTC.

This clonotype was counted many times. The chain links TRBV2 to TRBJ2-5; D remains ambiguous. CDR3 length: 15 residues. Deletions cut 0 bases from V and 1 base from J, with 9 bases between. CDR1 SNHLY and CDR2 FYNNEI come from the germline V gene. The CDR3 region has the DNA TGTGCCAGCAGTGAAGCGTTCGCAGCCCAAGAGACCCAGTACTTC. Translated, it gives CASSEAFAAQETQYF.

This clonotype was observed a handful of times. The chain uses TRBV5-1 and TRBJ2-7; the D is unclear. The ends were cut back, 1 base at V and 5 bases at J, with 7 bases in the middle. CDR1 and CDR2 from the germline V gene are SGHRS and YFSETQ. This CDR3 has 12 amino acids. For the CDR3, the DNA is TGCGCCAGCAGCTTGTCAAGCGACGAGCAGTACTTC. As protein: CASSLSSDEQYF.

V gene TRBV19 combines with J gene TRBJ1-5; possible D gene TRBD1, 5 bases. The CDR3 runs to 14 residues. The V gene's germline CDR1 is LNHDA and CDR2 SQIVND (reference sequence). Trimming left V 6 bases short and J 3 bases short, with 12 bases between. CDR3 sequence (DNA): TGTGCCAGTAGCATCACAGGAGACAATCAGCCCCAGCATTTT. Its translation: CASSITGDNQPQHF.

This clonotype was counted at least ten times. This chain uses TRBV2 with TRBJ1-2; D is uncertain. The V end lost 1 base, the J end lost 4 bases, and 7 bases lay between the germline ends. The length of the CDR3 is 13 residues. Germline assignment: CDR1 SNHLY and CDR2 FYNNEI. The CDR3 nucleotides read TGTGCCAGCAGTGAAGGGGGTCTCTATGGCTACACCTTC. This gives the protein CASSEGGLYGYTF.